This entry concerns a single TCR beta chain. V lost 0 bases, J lost 2 bases, and 4 bases lay in between. The germline V gene has CDR1 MNHEY and CDR2 SVGAGI. The CDR3 is 13 amino acids. This sample was taken from a study of identifying expanded T cells in peripheral blood. Sequenced by immunoSEQ multiplex PCR; TCRdb stores in-frame clones only, minus some. Among about 82,000 clones listed, around nine tenths were seen once. Sequenced sample: blood. This TCR came from a person aged 18 to 75 in good health. The genes are TRBV6-5 and TRBJ1-1, with D unresolved. The CDR3 is CASSYSTNTEAFF. DNA for the CDR3: TGTGCCAGCAGTTACTCGACAAACACTGAAGCTTTCTTT.